This TCR beta chain stems from a study of identical twins. Study-level findings and limits: Where beta out-of-frame sequences were concerned, excess twin sharing was weaker. Memory repertoires lacked the insertion deficit that abundant cord blood beta clonotypes showed.

This clonotype was seen more than once but under ten times. Its antigen is unknown. MiXCR was run by TCRdb on the 5' RACE reads, yielding one entry per CDR3 protein. The sample shows about 520,000 distinct CDR3 sequences, less than 25% of them seen only once. The CDR3 extends over 12 amino acids. Germline V lookup: CDR1 SQVTM, CDR2 ANQGSEA. The J segment lost 1 base and the V segment lost 6 bases, leaving 0 bases of the junction unmatched. The same data also went into a second study, on T cells expressing NK-cell markers. From that study: An anti-gamma-delta TCR antibody restricted sorting to alpha-beta TCR T cells in several experiments. There were a handful of donors in whom these clonotypes also led the CD3+CD56-NKG2C+ fraction.

Input material: CD4+ T cells sorted from blood. The TCR comes from a woman aged 18-29 years in good health. This chain links TRBV29-1 with TRBJ1-1; TRBD1 matches 9 bases. The CDR3 nucleotides read TGCAGCGTGACAGGGGGGAACACTGAAGCTTTCTTT. It encodes CSVTGGNTEAFF. The full variable domain, completed using reference TRBV29-1 and TRBJ1-1, is SAVISQKPSRDICQRGTSLTIQCQVDSQVTMMFWYRQQPGQSLTLIATANQGSEATYESGFVIDKFPISRPNLTFSTLTVSNMSPEDSSIYLCSVTGGNTEAFFGQGTRLTVV.